This section outlines one T cell receptor (beta chain) sequence together with its context. Its antigen remains undetermined. It has no much larger one-base neighbor in the sample; base qualities were not kept. Library prep was done by the immunoSEQ multiplex PCR assay. For TCR sequencing, RNA was extracted from every sample and reverse transcribed into cDNA to serve as template. First-strand cDNA was synthesized with SuperScript III using a 2:1 mix of oligo-dT and random hexamers. A synthetic immune receptor repertoire was used to assess amplification bias, and residual bias was removed computationally. On the study's bioinformatics: Raw reads were preprocessed to remove errors, and CDR3 was defined according to IMGT conventions as the region from the conserved cysteine to phenylalanine. Clonality was computed by normalizing Shannon entropy by log2 of the number of productive unique TCRs and subtracting the result from 1. CD4 or CD8 identity of scalp clones was inferred by cross-referencing scalp TCRbeta sequences with sorted blood CD4 and CD8 repertoires. TCRdb stores this immuneACCESS table with in-frame sequences only. Part of the clones is absent; in the studies checked, under half of the shortfall reflects unresolved V genes, and no reason is known for the rest. D and trimming were read from the DNA, whereas the V and J calls and clone size are those reported in that table. The sample yields over 120,000 clones; roughly 46% were counted once. The ten largest clones take up approximately 1% of the sample.

This sample is part of a study of CD8+ T cells in alopecia areata listed by TCRdb under 2018. For context, the study as a whole: Treated patients were enrolled in an open-label pilot trial of oral tofacitinib, 5 to 10 mg twice daily, for moderate-to-severe alopecia areata. To study T cell clonal expansion in alopecia areata, the researchers applied high-throughput TCRbeta sequencing to both the C3H/HeJ mouse model and human patients. Patients received tofacitinib for 6 to 18 months and were then followed off drug for 6 months to check for delayed response and recurrence. Biopsies were taken from tofacitinib-treated patients at baseline and again at 4 and 24 weeks into treatment, and several of those patients also had a later scalp biopsy. immunoSEQ multiplex PCR using 35 Vbeta forward primers and 13 Jbeta reverse primers was used to amplify TCRbeta CDR3 regions. Scalp clonality was compared across normal scalp (n=4), patchy alopecia areata scalp (n=8), and alopecia totalis/universalis scalp (n=8). RNA came from the PAXgene miRNA kit for fixed scalp, the miRNeasy kit for PBMCs, and the RNeasy kit for mouse skin. Scalp tissue and sorted CD4+ and CD8+ peripheral blood T cells from patchy and totalis/universalis alopecia areata patients and from healthy controls were covered by human TCRbeta sequencing.

The paper's findings and limits, for the study overall: TCR sequences shared between patients were less clear than in mice, possibly partly because of HLA diversity in the patient population. Unlike mouse skin, where gammadelta T cells dominate, normal human skin contains resident alphabeta T cells that get sequenced too, which complicates analysis of the scalp TCR repertoire. Compared with normal scalp, lesional scalp, particularly in alopecia totalis/universalis, had higher clonality and more expanded CD8+ clones, which suggests antigenic drive.

The sample's time point, from its label and the paper: baseline before oral tofacitinib. Peripheral blood and lesional scalp punch biopsies were obtained from patients with alopecia areata. PBMCs were isolated by density centrifugation and stained for CD3, CD4 and CD8, after which CD4+ and CD8+ T cells were sorted on a FACSAria. This receptor was identified in a human donor with alopecia areata. Sequenced here: CD4+ T cells sorted from blood, sampled at week 0.

The CDR3 here reads CASSLDPLRAQYF. The base sequence is TGTGCCAGCAGCTTGGACCCCCTCCGTGCCCAGTACTTC. The V and J segments used are TRBV7-2 and TRBJ2-5; the D gene is not confidently resolved. Sequences SGHTA (CDR1) and FQGNSA (CDR2) are obtained from the germline V gene. The V and J ends are trimmed by 3 bases and 9 bases, leaving 14 bases between them. Including cysteine and phenylalanine, the CDR3 has 13 amino acids. Left in the record is the CDR3 DNA by itself, 39 bases read in frame from the first base.